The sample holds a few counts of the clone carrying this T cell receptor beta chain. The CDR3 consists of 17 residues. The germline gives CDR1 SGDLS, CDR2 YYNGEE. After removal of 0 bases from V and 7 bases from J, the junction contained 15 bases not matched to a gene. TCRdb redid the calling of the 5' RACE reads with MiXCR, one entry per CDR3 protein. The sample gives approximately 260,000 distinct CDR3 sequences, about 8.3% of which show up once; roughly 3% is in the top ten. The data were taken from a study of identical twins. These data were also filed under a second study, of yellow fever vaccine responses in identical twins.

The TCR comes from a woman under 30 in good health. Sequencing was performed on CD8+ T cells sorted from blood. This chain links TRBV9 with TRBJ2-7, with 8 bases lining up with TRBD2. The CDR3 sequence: CASSVDLGGRGAAEQYF. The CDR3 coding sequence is TGTGCCAGCAGCGTAGACCTCGGGGGGCGGGGGGCCGCGGAGCAGTACTTC.